This T cell receptor (beta chain) came from a study of T cells after yellow fever vaccination. Whole-study findings and limits: FACS-sorted repertoires might harbor abundant contaminating clonotypes from the bulk population.

In making TCR cDNA, 5'RACE template switching added a universal primer site and UMIs to it. TCRdb itself ran the 5' RACE reads through MiXCR, one entry per CDR3 protein. There are about 210,000 distinct CDR3 sequences in the sample; roughly 3.3% occur only once, and under 3.5% lies in the top ten. V shed 5 bases and J 4 bases; nucleotides not matched to a gene: 5. The CDR3 has 14 amino acids. CDR1 is MNHEY, CDR2 SMNVEV, per germline (reference sequence). Worth noting for this clonotype: Its cognate antigen is unknown.

The TCR originated in a man aged 18 to 29 who received the YFV17D yellow fever vaccine. Source: CD4+ T cells sorted from PBMCs, taken 10 days after the yellow fever booster vaccination. The chain is built from TRBV27 and TRBJ1-1, with 9 bases lining up with TRBD1. CDR3 in amino acids: CASSTGQGFTEAFF. CDR3 nucleotide sequence: TGTGCCAGCAGTACGGGACAGGGCTTCACTGAAGCTTTCTTT.